Sequencing of this TCR beta chain was carried out in a study of shared clonotypes between healthy human individuals. This was a deep-level run. This table comes from immunoSEQ multiplex PCR, and its TCRdb copy is limited to in-frame clones, with some not included. Of nearly 1,000,000 clones in the sample, around three quarters are singletons; the top ten hold roughly 1.5%. Points on this clone: What it recognizes is unknown.

CDR1 is GTSNPN and CDR2 is SVGIG in the germline V gene (reference sequence). V was pared by 2 bases and J by 2 bases, with 9 bases between. This CDR3 is built from 14 residues. The study's findings and limits: Generation of non-shared clonotypes was less probable than generation of clonotypes shared by all four donors. Sequencing depth was expected to influence donor clonotype sharing.

This rearrangement joins TRBV30 to TRBJ2-2, with no clear D. The receptor was derived from a man between 18 and 35 years old in good health. The sequenced sample consisted of memory CD4+ T cells sorted from blood. Regarding subset: CD45RA-negative fraction. DNA of the CDR3: TGTGCCTGGAGTATAAACTTCAACACCGGGGAGCTGTTTTTT. It encodes CAWSINFNTGELFF.